The 23 T cell receptor beta chains presented below share a single source sample, sequenced in a study of blood T cell repertoires in COVID-19. Libraries were prepared by immunoSEQ multiplex PCR; TCRdb keeps only in-frame clonotypes and omits some of them. The sample holds 100,000 or so clones, 84% seen once. Sequenced input: peripheral blood. These receptors all stem from a man aged 65-85 years with active or convalescent COVID-19.

A word on this clone: Other DNA sequences in the sample encode the same CDR3. The CDR3 protein is CSVASVLNTEAFF. The CDR3 DNA reads as TGCAGCGTTGCGTCCGTCCTGAACACTGAAGCTTTCTTT. The chain is built from TRBV29-1 and TRBJ1-1; no reliable D call. CDR1 and CDR2 (germline): SQVTM, ANQGSEA. The V gene lost 4 bases and the J gene lost 0 bases, with 9 bases spanning the gap. This CDR3 region has 13 residues.

V usage is TRBV5-1 and J usage is TRBJ2-7; the match to TRBD1 covers 12 bases. Looked up from germline, CDR1 is SGHRS and CDR2 is YFSETQ. The ends lost 5 bases at V and 2 bases at J; junction bases unmatched: 11. This CDR3 comprises 17 residues. This chain's CDR3 is CASRSGTGGGGAYEQYF. DNA for the CDR3: TGCGCCAGCAGGTCCGGGACAGGGGGCGGTGGTGCCTACGAGCAGTACTTC.

This sequence joins TRBV28 and TRBJ2-5; D possibly corresponds to TRBD1 (5 bases). V shed 7 bases and J shed 4 bases, with 22 bases lying between them. CDR1 MDHEN and CDR2 SYDVKM come from the germline V gene. The CDR3 length is 16 residues. CDR3 DNA sequence: TGTGCCAGCACCGGATCGTTCAGGGCTGTTGGAGAGACCCAGTACTTC. Translation gives CASTGSFRAVGETQYF.

J is TRBJ2-3 and V is TRBV7-9; possibly TRBD1 for D (6 bases). V lost 6 bases and J 6 bases, leaving 13 bases between the germline ends. CDR3 length: 13 amino acids. The germline CDR1 and CDR2 sequences are SEHNR and FQNEAQ (reference sequence). The CDR3 protein is CASRPTGIDTQYF. In DNA, the CDR3 is TGTGCCAGCAGACCTACAGGGATCGATACGCAGTATTTT. Full variable domain (rest looked up from reference TRBV7-9 and TRBJ2-3): DTGVSQNPRHKITKRGQNVTFRCDPISEHNRLYWYRQTLGQGPEFLTYFQNEAQLEKSRLLSDRFSAERPKGSFSTLEIQRTEQGDSAMYLCASRPTGIDTQYFGPGTRLTVL.

The rearrangement joins TRBV4-2 to TRBJ2-1; 11 bases fit TRBD2. V trimming: 2 bases; J trimming: 5 bases; junction bases outside the gene matches: 5. The CDR3 runs 16 residues. The germline CDR1 and CDR2 sequences are LGHNA and YNFKEQ. CDR3 nucleotide sequence: TGTGCCAGCAGCCAAACGGGACTAGCGGCTGACAATGAGCAGTTCTTC. Amino acid sequence: CASSQTGLAADNEQFF.

Only a few counts were recorded for this clone. The CDR3 here is CASSPRRGLDTQYF. The CDR3 DNA is TGTGCCAGCAGCCCAAGGAGGGGTTTAGATACGCAGTATTTT. The chain couples TRBV7-2 to TRBJ2-3; perhaps TRBD2 as D (6 bases). Germline CDR1 SGHTA, CDR2 FQGNSA. V was pared by 5 bases and J by 5 bases, with 14 bases between. The CDR3 contains 14 residues.

The genes are TRBV5-1 and TRBJ2-2; TRBD2 aligns across 16 bases. With 5 bases clipped from V and 3 bases from J, the junction kept 4 bases outside the gene matches. This CDR3 region has 17 residues. Germline V gene data show CDR1 as SGHRS and CDR2 as YFSETQ. CDR3 residues: CASRGLAGGPDTGELFF. DNA for the CDR3: TGCGCCAGCAGGGGACTAGCGGGGGGGCCGGACACCGGGGAGCTGTTTTTT.

The chain couples TRBV9 to TRBJ1-3; 10 positions agree with TRBD1. Germline CDR1 SGDLS, CDR2 YYNGEE. J lost 0 bases, V lost 3 bases, and 6 bases had no gene match. This CDR3 region has 17 residues. This CDR3 is CASSESGQGFSGNTIYF. The CDR3 coding sequence is TGTGCCAGCAGCGAATCGGGACAGGGGTTCTCTGGAAACACCATATATTTT. Filled out from reference TRBV9 and TRBJ1-3, the complete variable domain reads DSGVTQTPKHLITATGQRVTLRCSPRSGDLSVYWYQQSLDQGLQFLIQYYNGEERAKGNILERFSAQQFPDLHSELNLSSLELGDSALYFCASSESGQGFSGNTIYFGEGSWLTVV.

The chain links TRBV15 to TRBJ2-2; 8 bases are shared with TRBD1. Germline-derived CDR1 and CDR2 are LNHNV and YYDKDF (reference sequence). This CDR3 contains 17 residues. Unmatched junction bases numbered 8, after V lost 0 bases and J lost 5 bases. The CDR3 loop reads CATSRDGTGSWTGELFF. The CDR3 region has the DNA TGTGCCACCAGCAGAGACGGGACAGGTAGCTGGACCGGGGAGCTGTTTTTT.

The V call is TRBV27, the J call TRBJ2-7; the match to TRBD2 covers 16 bases. CDR3 size: 17 residues. Germline V gene data show CDR1 as MNHEY and CDR2 as SMNVEV (reference sequence). V lost 8 bases, J lost 0 bases, and 7 bases stayed unmatched. The CDR3 DNA sequence: TGTGCCAGCGCCGGGACTAGCGGGGGGGTGAGCTCCTACGAGCAGTACTTC. This gives the protein CASAGTSGGVSSYEQYF.

The chain combines TRBV7-9 with TRBJ1-2; tentatively, D is TRBD1 (5 bases). Trimming took 5 bases from V and 8 from J, leaving 15 bases between them. The CDR3 is 13 amino acids. Germline V gene lookup returns CDR1 SEHNR and CDR2 FQNEAQ (reference sequence). The CDR3 bases are TGTGCCAGCAGCCGACACGGGGGTATCGGCTACACCTTC. Its translation is CASSRHGGIGYTF.

This chain connects TRBV19 to TRBJ1-1, with 7 nucleotides matching TRBD1. The CDR3 spans 15 residues. With V trimmed by 4 bases and J by 1 base, 6 bases remained unmatched. CDR1 and CDR2 from the germline V gene are LNHDA and SQIVND (reference sequence). CDR3 sequence: CASSTSTGPNTEAFF. As DNA, the CDR3 is TGTGCCAGTAGTACTTCGACAGGGCCGAACACTGAAGCTTTCTTT.

The genes are TRBV7-8 and TRBJ1-4; 8 positions agree with TRBD1. V lost 6 bases and J lost 5; bases outside the gene matches: 11. The CDR3 has 16 amino acids. The germline V gene has CDR1 SGHVS and CDR2 FQNEAQ. As DNA, the CDR3 is TGTGCCAGCAGTACCCCCCCCGGGACAGGAAATGAAAAACTGTTTTTT. It codes for CASSTPPGTGNEKLFF.

The genes are TRBV19 and TRBJ2-1; D is possibly TRBD2 (5 bases). Germline lookup yields CDR1 LNHDA and CDR2 SQIVND (reference sequence). The CDR3 consists of 11 residues. V was shortened by 3 bases and J by 12 bases, with 9 bases between the two germline ends. DNA of the CDR3: TGTGCCAGTAGTATCGAGGGAACGCAGTTCTTC. Protein sequence: CASSIEGTQFF.

The chain is built from TRBV6-5 and TRBJ2-3, with TRBD1 matching 8 bases. V lost 5 bases and J lost 6; bases outside the gene matches: 7. Germline V CDR1 and CDR2: MNHEY, SVGAGI. The CDR3 covers 14 residues. The CDR3 spells CASSRGQGGDTQYF. The CDR3 nucleotides are TGTGCCAGCAGTCGCGGACAGGGAGGTGATACGCAGTATTTT.

DNA for the CDR3: TGTGCCAGCAGCCCTCAACGTTTACCCAGGGGAAGCGAGCAGTACTTC. Its translation: CASSPQRLPRGSEQYF. This chain connects TRBV7-2 to TRBJ2-7; a possible D gene is TRBD1 (6 bases). Germline V gene lookup returns CDR1 SGHTA and CDR2 FQGNSA. The CDR3 contains 16 residues. Trimming took 5 bases from V and 6 from J, leaving 23 bases between them.

This clone is a singleton in its sample. The V call is TRBV3-1 (or the pseudogene TRBV3-2), the J call TRBJ2-2; a possible D gene is TRBD1 (5 bases). This CDR3 has 14 residues. V was shortened by 6 bases and J by 2 bases, with 10 bases between the two germline ends. CDR1 is LGHDT, CDR2 YNNKEL, per germline (reference sequence). The CDR3 sequence: CASRRDRNTGELFF. The CDR3 DNA follows: TGTGCCAGCAGACGTGACAGAAACACCGGGGAGCTGTTTTTT.

The chain employs TRBV5-8 and TRBJ1-5; D unclear. The CDR3 extends over 14 amino acids. The V end was cut by 6 bases, the J end by 2 bases, with 12 bases between. The germline gives CDR1 SGHTS, CDR2 YDEGEE. The CDR3: CASTNAPGNQPQHF. As DNA, the CDR3 is TGTGCCAGCACCAACGCCCCGGGCAATCAGCCCCAGCATTTT.

This rearrangement joins TRBV5-1 to TRBJ2-7; 9 bases match TRBD1. This CDR3 has 15 amino acids. The V and J ends lost 3 bases and 9 bases, in that order; junction bases with no gene match: 13. Looked up from germline, CDR1 is SGHRS and CDR2 is YFSETQ. CDR3: CASSWGDRDSLGQYF. CDR3 DNA sequence: TGCGCCAGCAGCTGGGGGGACAGGGATTCTCTAGGGCAGTACTTC.

This chain links TRBV2 with TRBJ1-2; D perhaps matches TRBD1 (5 bases). The CDR3 loop spans 13 amino acids. Trimming removed 5 bases at V and 2 bases at J, with 9 bases between. The germline CDR1 and CDR2 sequences are SNHLY and FYNNEI. The CDR3 DNA sequence: TGTGCCAGCAGTTTAGGGGTAAACTATGGCTACACCTTC. Protein sequence: CASSLGVNYGYTF. The variable domain in full, completed from reference TRBV2 and TRBJ1-2, reads EPEVTQTPSHQVTQMGQEVILRCVPISNHLYFYWYRQILGQKVEFLVSFYNNEISEKSEIFDDQFSVERPDGSNFTLKIRSTKLEDSAMYFCASSLGVNYGYTFGSGTRLTVV.

This chain joins TRBV27 and TRBJ2-3; weak D call: TRBD1 (6 bases). Trimming shortened V by 3 bases and J by 3 bases, and 7 bases separated the two germline ends. Looked up from germline, CDR1 is MNHEY and CDR2 is SMNVEV (reference sequence). The CDR3 is 13 amino acids. CDR3 sequence reads: CASSLGATDTQYF. CDR3 in DNA: TGTGCCAGCAGTTTGGGGGCGACAGATACGCAGTATTTT.

The V gene is TRBV3-1 (or the pseudogene TRBV3-2), the J gene TRBJ2-7; D ambiguous. From germline, CDR1 is LGHDT and CDR2 YNNKEL (reference sequence). CDR3 length: 11 amino acids. V shed 1 base and J shed 7 bases, with 5 bases lying between them. The CDR3 nucleotides read TGTGCCAGCAGCCAAGGCCGGGAGCAGTACTTC. This sequence encodes CASSQGREQYF.

The chain couples TRBV4-2 to TRBJ2-1; 9 bases agree with TRBD1. CDR3 length equals 17 residues. Germline lookup yields CDR1 LGHNA and CDR2 YNFKEQ. V shed 0 bases, J shed 4 bases, and the junction held 7 bases outside the gene matches. Here the CDR3 DNA reads TGTGCCAGCAGCCAAGAGGGGGGACAGGGTGGATACAATGAGCAGTTCTTC. This codes for CASSQEGGQGGYNEQFF.